These 17 T cell receptor beta chains came from one sample sequenced in a study of cytomegalovirus exposure and HLA in healthy donors. The PCR contained 60 Vbeta and 13 Jbeta primers. Profiled with immunoSEQ multiplex PCR; TCRdb holds only in-frame clones, not every one. Here the sample spans 100,000 to 120,000 clones, 12% to 15% being singletons. Specimen: PBMCs. These receptor sequences come from a female donor in good health and CMV-seronegative.

This clone was detected a few times. The J gene is TRBJ2-7, the V gene TRBV13; weak D call: TRBD1 (6 bases). CDR3 length: 14 residues. The V and J ends lost 0 bases and 6 bases respectively, with 12 bases between them. Per the germline V gene, CDR1 is PRHDT and CDR2 is FYEKMQ (reference sequence). This CDR3 reads CASSLGVSGAEQYF. DNA for the CDR3: TGTGCCAGCAGCTTAGGGGTGTCAGGGGCCGAGCAGTACTTC. The variable domain in full, with the rest retrieved from reference TRBV13 and TRBJ2-7, is AAGVIQSPRHLIKEKRETATLKCYPIPRHDTVYWYQQGPGQDPQFLISFYEKMQSDKGSIPDRFSAQQFSDYHSELNMSSLELGDSALYFCASSLGVSGAEQYFGPGTRLTVT.

There are a few counts of this clone. The V gene is TRBV10-3, the J gene TRBJ1-5; TRBD1 might be the D (5 bases). Germline-derived CDR1 and CDR2 are ENHRY and SYGVKD. The V end lost 8 bases, the J end lost 0 bases, and 23 bases lay between the germline ends. The CDR3 sequence is 18 residues long. CDR3 protein: CAIGGSGNNIDSNQPQHF. CDR3 nucleotide sequence: TGTGCCATCGGGGGGTCTGGAAACAATATTGATAGCAATCAGCCCCAGCATTTT.

The V gene is TRBV9, the J gene TRBJ2-1; TRBD2 aligns across 10 bases. This CDR3 is 15 amino acids long. V shed 4 bases and J 8 bases; nucleotides not matched to a gene: 9. CDR1 and CDR2 from the germline V gene are SGDLS and YYNGEE. The CDR3 is CASSKGSGRSDEQFF. The CDR3 DNA follows: TGTGCCAGCAGCAAGGGTAGCGGGAGGTCGGATGAGCAGTTCTTC.

V and J are TRBV29-1 and TRBJ1-2; the D is unclear. Per the germline V gene, CDR1 is SQVTM and CDR2 is ANQGSEA. V dropped 1 base and J dropped 4 bases, with 10 bases sitting between them. The CDR3 sequence is 13 residues long. The CDR3 region has the DNA TGCAGCGTTGAAGGGTTTAGTGGCTATGGCTACACCTTC. Residues: CSVEGFSGYGYTF.

V is TRBV7-6 and J is TRBJ2-6; D uncertain. Germline CDR1 SGHVS, CDR2 FNYEAQ. The ends were cut back, 4 bases at V and 4 bases at J, with 17 bases in the middle. The CDR3 is 17 amino acids. Here the CDR3 reads CASSSESSGHGANVLTF. In DNA, the CDR3 is TGTGCCAGCAGCTCCGAGTCCTCAGGTCACGGGGCCAACGTCCTGACTTTC.

CDR3 amino acids: CASSLGSGSYEQYF. DNA for the CDR3: TGCGCCAGCAGCTTGGGGTCGGGCTCCTACGAGCAGTACTTC. The J gene is TRBJ2-7, the V gene TRBV5-1, with unresolved D. V lost 0 bases and J lost 0, with 7 bases in between. The CDR3 is made up of 14 amino acids. CDR1 is SGHRS and CDR2 is YFSETQ in the germline V gene.

This rearrangement joins TRBV27 to TRBJ2-7, with 11 positions matching TRBD1. The CDR3 sequence is 13 residues long. Germline CDR1 reads MNHEY; CDR2 reads SMNVEV (reference sequence). J lost 7 bases, V lost 6 bases, and 5 bases had no gene match. The CDR3 DNA reads as TGTGCCAGCAGGGACAGGGGGCGTGGGGAGCAGTACTTC. Residues: CASRDRGRGEQYF.

The chain couples TRBV9 to TRBJ1-2, with 10 nucleotides matching TRBD1. V lost 3 bases to trimming and J lost 8 bases; unmatched junction nucleotides: 13. There are 16 residues in the CDR3. CDR1 SGDLS and CDR2 YYNGEE come from the germline V gene. The chain's CDR3 is CASSARTGQGTGGYTF. CDR3 nucleotide sequence: TGTGCCAGCAGCGCTAGAACGGGACAGGGGACGGGGGGCTACACCTTC.

This clone has a handful of counts. This chain joins TRBV2 and TRBJ2-1; TRBD2 aligns across 13 bases. CDR1 and CDR2 from the germline V gene are SNHLY and FYNNEI. The V segment lost 7 bases and the J segment 5 bases; nucleotides outside the gene matches: 5. The CDR3 runs to 15 residues. The CDR3: CASTVGLAGDNEQFF. The DNA of the CDR3 is TGTGCCAGCACAGTAGGACTAGCGGGGGACAATGAGCAGTTCTTC.

This clone was detected a few times. V gene TRBV29-1 combines with J gene TRBJ2-3; 13 bases are a match to TRBD2. V shed 6 bases, J shed 6 bases, and the junction held 9 bases outside the gene matches. This CDR3 is built from 15 residues. In germline, CDR1 is SQVTM, CDR2 ANQGSEA. As DNA, the CDR3 is TGCAGCGTAGATAAGGGACTAGCGGGGTCGGATACGCAGTATTTT. Its translation is CSVDKGLAGSDTQYF.

V usage is TRBV28 and J usage is TRBJ1-4; 8 nucleotides match TRBD1. Germline values: CDR1 MDHEN, CDR2 SYDVKM. CDR3 size: 15 residues. Germline trimming cut 6 bases from V and 5 bases from J; bases unmatched to any gene: 8. CDR3 coding DNA: TGTGCCAGCAGGAACAGGGGGGATACGAATGAAAAACTGTTTTTT. It specifies CASRNRGDTNEKLFF. Full variable domain (missing parts from reference TRBV28 and TRBJ1-4): DVKVTQSSRYLVKRTGEKVFLECVQDMDHENMFWYRQDPGLGLRLIYFSYDVKMKEKGDIPEGYSVSREKKERFSLILESASTNQTSMYLCASRNRGDTNEKLFFGSGTQLSVL.

The rearrangement links TRBV4-3 to TRBJ1-2, with 11 nucleotides matching TRBD1. The V segment lost 4 bases and the J segment 0 bases; nucleotides outside the gene matches: 7. CDR1 is LGHNA, CDR2 YSLEER, per germline. The length of the CDR3 is 17 residues. The CDR3 is CASSPQGQGGPNYGYTF. For the CDR3, the DNA is TGCGCCAGCAGCCCTCAGGGACAGGGGGGACCTAACTATGGCTACACCTTC.

This clone was seen a few times. The chain carries TRBV2 and TRBJ1-4; D call uncertain. Germline CDR1 is SNHLY and CDR2 is FYNNEI. V gave up 2 bases and J gave up 10 bases, with 11 bases separating them. The CDR3 extends over 13 amino acids. CDR3 loop: CASSESPEVKLFF. CDR3 nucleotide sequence: TGTGCCAGCAGTGAAAGCCCAGAGGTAAAACTGTTTTTT.

This clone was recorded a few times. The CDR3 DNA follows: TGTGCCAGCAGCTCCGTAGCGGTTAGCTACAATGAGCAGTTCTTC. It is translated as CASSSVAVSYNEQFF. V is TRBV7-3 and J is TRBJ2-1; maybe TRBD2 (6 bases). V dropped 4 bases and J dropped 3 bases, with 13 bases sitting between them. This CDR3 is built from 15 residues. CDR1 SGHTA and CDR2 FQGTGA come from the germline V gene.

This clone has just a few counts. The chain carries TRBV5-6 and TRBJ2-7; D is unclear. The V and J ends lost 4 bases and 3 bases respectively, with 5 bases between them. Germline CDR1 and CDR2: SGHDT and YYEEEE. The CDR3 runs 11 residues. The CDR3 DNA reads as TGTGCCAGCAGCACGAGCTACGAGCAGTACTTC. Its translation is CASSTSYEQYF. Full variable domain (rest looked up from reference TRBV5-6 and TRBJ2-7): DAGVTQSPTHLIKTRGQQVTLRCSPKSGHDTVSWYQQALGQGPQFIFQYYEEEERQRGNFPDRFSGHQFPNYSSELNVNALLLGDSALYLCASSTSYEQYFGPGTRLTVT.

This clone showed up just a few times. This chain connects TRBV20-1 to TRBJ2-4; possibly TRBD2 for D (5 bases). Germline lookup yields CDR1 DFQATT and CDR2 SNEGSKA (reference sequence). V shed 5 bases and J shed 6 bases, with 8 bases lying between them. The CDR3 spans 11 residues. The CDR3 coding sequence is TGCAGTGCTGTCCTAGCAAACATTCAGTACTTC. Its protein product is CSAVLANIQYF.

In its sample, this clone was seen a few times. The chain is built from TRBV7-9 and TRBJ1-1, with unresolved D. The CDR3 loop spans 12 amino acids. The V gene's germline CDR1 is SEHNR and CDR2 FQNEAQ (reference sequence). V was clipped by 0 bases and J by 5 bases, with 4 bases between them. The CDR3 region has the DNA TGTGCCAGCAGCTTAGCTCTTACTGAAGCTTTCTTT. Translation: CASSLALTEAFF.